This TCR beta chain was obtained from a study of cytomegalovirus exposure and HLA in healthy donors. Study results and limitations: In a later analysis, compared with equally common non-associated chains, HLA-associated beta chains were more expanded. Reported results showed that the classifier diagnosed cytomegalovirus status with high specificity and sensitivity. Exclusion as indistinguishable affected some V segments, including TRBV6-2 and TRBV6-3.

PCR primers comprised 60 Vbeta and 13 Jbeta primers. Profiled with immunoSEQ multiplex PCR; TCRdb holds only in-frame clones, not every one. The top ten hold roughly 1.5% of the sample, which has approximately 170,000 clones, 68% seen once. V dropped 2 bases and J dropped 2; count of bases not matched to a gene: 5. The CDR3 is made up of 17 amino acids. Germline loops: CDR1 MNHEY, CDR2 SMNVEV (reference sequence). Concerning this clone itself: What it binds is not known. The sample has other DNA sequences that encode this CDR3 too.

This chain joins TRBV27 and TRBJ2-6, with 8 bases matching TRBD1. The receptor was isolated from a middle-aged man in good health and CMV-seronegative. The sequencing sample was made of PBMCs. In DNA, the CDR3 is TGTGCCAGCAGTTTAACGTCAGGGGGCGCTGGGGCCAACGTCCTGACTTTC. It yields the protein CASSLTSGGAGANVLTF.